This is a list of T cell receptor beta chains from one sample in a study of T-cell memory formation after mild COVID-19. TCRdb used MiXCR to reprocess the 5' RACE reads, holding one entry per CDR3 protein. The sample includes under 450,000 distinct CDR3 sequences, around 20% of them seen just once. Sample: PBMCs or a T cell subset sorted from them (not recorded which). These receptors came from a man between 18 and 29 years old who had mild COVID-19 (a few samples of this study predate the infection). Cell type and time point are not known. The conserved cysteine and the conserved F or W are not part of the CDR3 here.

V: TRBV29-1; CDR3: SVDGPIQETQY
V: TRBV9; CDR3: ASSVGGLMNTEAF
V: TRBV12-3/TRBV12-4; CDR3: ASRGQGLETQY
V: TRBV4-3; CDR3: AAGSTGELF
V: TRBV20-1; CDR3: SALPGPNQPQH
V: TRBV3-1; CDR3: ASSQDYEQPQH
V: TRBV5-1; CDR3: ASSGDDTDTQY
V: TRBV10-3; CDR3: AISGAGGTSDTGELF
V: TRBV4-3; CDR3: ASSQAGNTEAF
V: TRBV10-3; CDR3: AISDGDHKGDQPQH
V: TRBV5-1; CDR3: ASSLYDPSGTEAF
V: TRBV7-2; CDR3: ASSFGQYSPLH
V: TRBV10-1; CDR3: AGKGFSYEQY
V: TRBV6-6; CDR3: ASRPTLADTQY
V: TRBV12-3/TRBV12-4; CDR3: ASTVDSGNTIY
V: TRBV15; CDR3: ATSRHRDRAVISQY
V: TRBV7-2; CDR3: ASSSYDEQF
V: TRBV6-6; CDR3: ASSSGGSWKLF
V: TRBV12-3/TRBV12-4; CDR3: ASSHLPDRAGGYT
V: TRBV7-6; CDR3: ASSAGVHYGYT
V: TRBV20-1; CDR3: SARDWLAGVEKLF
V: TRBV29-1; CDR3: SVATSQWGASYGYT
V: TRBV4-1; CDR3: ASSPRSSGDTQY
V: TRBV19; CDR3: ASSIGAGGTSTDTQY
V: TRBV7-2; CDR3: ASRLEGDTIY
V: TRBV10-3; CDR3: AISDQRGGPETQY
V: TRBV20-1; CDR3: SAPKGVRGGLGTQY
V: TRBV10-3; CDR3: ATFRDRVAEAF
V: TRBV7-9; CDR3: ASSPTGAFQETQY
V: TRBV6-6; CDR3: ASNAGAGETQY
V: TRBV5-1; CDR3: ASSRTDSLNTGELF
V: TRBV7-2; CDR3: ASSLRQGNYNEQF
V: TRBV7-2; CDR3: ASSISQGNGYT
V: TRBV7-7; CDR3: ASSLGPGASNEKLF
V: TRBV15; CDR3: ATSSLTGRDTQY
V: TRBV12-3/TRBV12-4; CDR3: ASSLAPGGELF
V: TRBV29-1; CDR3: SIRTGGSSYEQY
V: TRBV6-2/TRBV6-3; CDR3: ATGVHSGPKD
V: TRBV10-3; CDR3: AIRGNTEAF
V: TRBV18; CDR3: ASSPEGQETQY
V: TRBV6-6; CDR3: ASSYSSLLSTDTQY
V: TRBV16; CDR3: ASSQSRSTIY